This T cell receptor (beta chain) was captured by sequencing in a study of cytomegalovirus exposure and HLA in healthy donors. Whole-study results and caveats: The study recorded 150 to 200 TCR beta chains that were cytomegalovirus-associated. CMV antigen specificity of a few CMV-associated chains was confirmed in vitro. Immune exposure data for these donors was limited to CMV serostatus.

Trimming cost V 7 bases and J 2 bases; bases outside gene matches: 11. The germline gives CDR1 LNHNV, CDR2 YYDKDF (reference sequence). This CDR3 spans 15 amino acids. The PCR contained 60 Vbeta and 13 Jbeta primers. Generated by immunoSEQ multiplex PCR, the TCRdb table keeps only in-frame clones and is missing some. The sample shows 150,000 to 200,000 clones, around three quarters of them seen only once. At the time of sampling, donors were nominally healthy, though unrecorded immune exposures were likely. Details on this clone: Its cognate antigen is unknown.

The chain has TRBV15 and TRBJ2-7; TRBD1 matches 7 bases. The specimen sequenced was PBMCs. The clonotype originates from a middle-aged man in good health and CMV-seropositive. The DNA for the CDR3 is TGTGCCACCACCACGGACAGGATTGGGACCTACGAGCAGTACTTC. Translating gives CATTTDRIGTYEQYF.